This TCR beta chain was captured in a study of blood T cell repertoires in COVID-19. As for the study in general: Sites across the United States, Italy and Spain contributed samples from acute and convalescent COVID-19. From T cells, B-cell-depleted T cells, or PBMCs came the material, which was cDNA or gDNA.

Original handling: The authors estimated nucleated cell counts from reference gene primer amplification. Sequencing was performed with immunoSEQ multiplex PCR; in TCRdb, only in-frame clones are kept and a portion is missing. V and J calls and clone size come straight from that table; D and trimming were deduced from the DNA. The sample lists 100,000 to 150,000 clones, around 63% occurring once. The CDR3 extends over 17 amino acids. Sequenced: peripheral blood. This chain joins TRBV21-1 and TRBJ2-1; the table's D call of TRBD2 was not tested on the DNA. TRBV21-1 represents a pseudogene. The TCR comes from a woman between 70 and 85 years old with acute or convalescent COVID-19. DNA of the CDR3: TGTGCCAGCAGCAAAGTTCGGGGGGGCCCATTGGGGAATGAGCAGTTCTTC. It codes for CASSKVRGGPLGNEQFF.